This is a list of T cell receptor beta chains from one sample in a study of cytomegalovirus exposure and HLA in healthy donors. TCRdb's copy holds only in-frame clones and misses some; the assay was immunoSEQ multiplex PCR. This repertoire shows 140,000 to 150,000 clones, 82% found once; its top ten account for approximately 9.7%. Source material: PBMCs. The receptors here all came from a woman aged 55-70 years in good health and CMV-seropositive. The conserved cysteine and the conserved F or W are not part of the CDR3 here. The order of the fields is J gene, V gene, D gene, CDR3 protein. A D gene is named only where the DNA matches it firmly.

TRBJ1-2,TRBV5-1,NA,ASSLDSYGYT
TRBJ2-2,TRBV4-2,TRBD2,ASSQGLAGVGELF
TRBJ1-3,TRBV10-3,TRBD1,AISESGTGPSGNTIY
TRBJ2-5,TRBV6-6,NA,ASSYLQGGETQY
TRBJ1-4,TRBV10-3,NA,AISEAGASEKLF
TRBJ1-5,TRBV2,NA,ASSDRQGRFPRQPQH
TRBJ2-7,TRBV13,NA,ASRAVSYEQY
TRBJ1-6,TRBV5-6,NA,ASSINSRDLISPLH
TRBJ1-2,TRBV23-1,TRBD1,ASSQPSAGQGGDGYT
TRBJ2-2,TRBV4-3,NA,ASSQEYGMNTGELF
TRBJ2-5,TRBV7-2,TRBD2,ASSLGGREGTRETQY
TRBJ1-1,TRBV9,NA,ASSVAGSRTEAF
TRBJ1-1,TRBV6-6,NA,ASRDPGQTNTEAF
TRBJ2-7,TRBV6-6,NA,ASMPAGTYEQY
TRBJ2-1,TRBV5-1,TRBD2,ASSLPGTSGRPGGGEQF
TRBJ2-7,TRBV30,TRBD2,AWSSPLRSGSRQY
TRBJ2-1,TRBV4-2,NA,ASSQEGAGRSNEQF
TRBJ2-1,TRBV4-2,TRBD2,ASSQLLAGGDNEQF
TRBJ2-6,TRBV5-4,TRBD1,ASSLSNRGISGANVLT
TRBJ2-7,TRBV5-1,TRBD1,ASSQRGDRGSYEQY
TRBJ1-2,TRBV30,NA,AWLKEATSYGYT
TRBJ2-3,TRBV28,TRBD2,ASSSMTSGVADTQY
TRBJ2-7,TRBV30,TRBD2,AWSTGTSGRGGNEQY
TRBJ2-3,TRBV4-2,TRBD2,ASSQGSTSGRSTDTQY
TRBJ1-3,TRBV4-2,NA,ASSRTPSTGNTIY
TRBJ2-7,TRBV9,TRBD1,ASSVTGQGSVEQY
TRBJ1-4,TRBV28,NA,ASSFTGLTNEKLF
TRBJ2-7,TRBV7-9,NA,ASRPTGSYEQY
TRBJ2-5,TRBV2,TRBD2,ASRVRLAETQY
TRBJ1-2,TRBV2,TRBD1,ASSFLDRVAYGYT
TRBJ1-3,TRBV18,NA,ATHSDTSGNTIY
TRBJ1-3,TRBV4-3,TRBD1,ASSQVSGTGVGNTIY
TRBJ2-5,TRBV11-3,TRBD1,ASSPRRTGPEETQY
TRBJ2-3,TRBV7-6,NA,ASSLEQLGAQY
TRBJ2-2,TRBV11-2,NA,ASSLAGAARRTGELF
TRBJ1-2,TRBV9,NA,ASSVAPGHIYGYT
TRBJ2-1,TRBV5-4,TRBD2,ASSFSGRANNEQF
TRBJ1-1,TRBV30,NA,AWSVQVPEAF
TRBJ2-3,TRBV19,TRBD2,ASSTGLAVTDTQY
TRBJ2-3,TRBV28,TRBD2,ASSPYRRASGRSGTDTQY
TRBJ2-7,TRBV11-2,NA,ASSPRLESYEQY